This T cell receptor (beta chain) was profiled in a study of T cells expressing NK-cell markers. The overall study: Obtained from sorted CD3+CD56+NKG2C+, CD3+CD56+NKG2C- and CD3+CD56-NKG2C+ T cells were the TCR beta repertoires. Study conclusions and caveats: Whether expanded NKG2C+ T cell clones were HCMV specific stayed uncertain. These clonotypes additionally ranked first within the CD3+CD56-NKG2C+ fraction of four donors.

CDR1 GTSNPN and CDR2 SVGIG come from the germline V gene (reference sequence). The CDR3 loop spans 13 amino acids. Researchers built TCR beta cDNA using 5'RACE template switching with UMIs. TCRdb re-called the 5' RACE reads and gives one entry per CDR3 protein, without DNA. This sample's clone table lists about 540,000 distinct CDR3 sequences. For this clonotype: Its antigen is not known.

V usage is TRBV30 and J usage is TRBJ1-5; the D call of TRBD1 rests on TCRdb alone, since no DNA is present to check it. The origin of this receptor is a man younger than 35 in good health. Input material: blood T cells: a sorted CD56 or NKG2C T cell subset, CD4+ or CD8+ T cells, or bulk PBMC T cells (not recorded which). The CDR3 here is CAWSGTVNQPQHF.